One and the same sample provided the 26 T cell receptor beta chains below, sequenced in a study of T cells in Graves' hyperthyroidism and ophthalmopathy. Amplification yielded TCR beta CDR3 regions, with RNA transcripts as the source. Using the HTBI primer set, a first-round RT-PCR was run on the TCR CDR3. One entry per CDR3 protein, called by TCRdb with MiXCR from the multiplex PCR reads. The sample records approximately 690,000 distinct CDR3 sequences, more than 12% being singletons. Sequencing was performed on blood. These receptors were collected from a woman between 50 and 59 years old with Graves' ophthalmopathy.

At least ten counts were recorded for this clonotype. The chain couples TRBV12-3 or TRBV12-4 to TRBJ1-1, with D tentatively TRBD1 (5 bases). The V end was cut by 7 bases, the J end by 1 base, with 13 bases between. The CDR3 is 14 residues long. CDR3 nucleotides: TGTGCCAGCAACTCCCTCCAGGGGAACACTGAAGCTTTCTTT. It encodes CASNSLQGNTEAFF.

The sample holds many counts of this clonotype. J is TRBJ2-1 and V is TRBV3-1; TRBD2 agrees at 11 bases. J lost 6 bases, V lost 2 bases, and 6 bases had no gene match. The length of the CDR3 is 16 residues. Germline V gene lookup returns CDR1 LGHDT and CDR2 YNNKEL (reference sequence). The CDR3 reads CASSQIAGGPGNEQFF. CDR3 DNA: TGTGCCAGCAGCCAAATAGCGGGAGGGCCGGGCAATGAGCAGTTCTTC.

This chain joins TRBV19 and TRBJ2-6; weak D call: TRBD2 (5 bases). V lost 5 bases, J lost 0 bases, and 17 bases lay in between. The CDR3 is 18 amino acids. The germline V gene encodes CDR1 LNHDA and CDR2 SQIVND (reference sequence). The CDR3 loop reads CASSPPGLLSSGANVLTF. For the CDR3, the DNA is TGTGCCAGTAGTCCACCAGGACTCCTGAGCTCTGGGGCCAACGTCCTGACTTTC.

This clonotype was picked up many times. This chain uses TRBV28 with TRBJ1-5; D gene uncertain. The CDR3 sequence is 11 residues long. The germline V gene has CDR1 MDHEN and CDR2 SYDVKM. The chain's CDR3 is CAAASNQPQHF. In DNA form, the CDR3 reads TGTGCGGCAGCTTCCAATCAGCCCCAGCATTTT.

The V call is TRBV18, the J call TRBJ2-7; 11 bases line up with TRBD1. Germline values: CDR1 KGHSH, CDR2 LQKENI. J gave up 7 bases and V 2 bases, and 4 bases lay outside the gene matches. This CDR3 has 14 residues. The CDR3 DNA sequence: TGTGCCAGCTCACCAGGACAGGGGGCCAGTGAGCAGTACTTC. Amino acids: CASSPGQGASEQYF. The full variable domain, rest sourced from reference TRBV18 and TRBJ2-7, is NAGVMQNPRHLVRRRGQEARLRCSPMKGHSHVYWYRQLPEEGLKFMVYLQKENIIDESGMPKERFSAEFPKEGPSILRIQQVVRGDSAAYFCASSPGQGASEQYFGPGTRLTVT.

This clonotype was counted many times. The chain employs TRBV7-9 and TRBJ2-1, with 10 bases aligning to TRBD2. CDR1 is SEHNR and CDR2 is FQNEAQ in the germline V gene (reference sequence). Losses at the gene ends were 2 bases for V and 6 bases for J; bases not matched to a gene: 4. The CDR3 contains 15 residues. CDR3 sequence: CASSLYLAGVNEQFF. The CDR3 DNA sequence: TGTGCCAGCAGCTTATATCTAGCGGGAGTCAATGAGCAGTTCTTC.

This clonotype was counted at least ten times. The chain recombines TRBV29-1 with TRBJ2-7, with 8 bases that match TRBD1. Germline V gives CDR1 SQVTM, CDR2 ANQGSEA. V lost 1 base, J lost 1 base, and 9 bases stayed unmatched. The CDR3 totals 16 residues. CDR3 region: CSVEGTGHDLSYEQYF. The DNA for the CDR3 is TGCAGCGTTGAAGGGACAGGGCATGACCTATCCTACGAGCAGTACTTC.

Many counts were recorded for this clonotype. This chain uses TRBV20-1 with TRBJ2-3; 7 bases are a match to TRBD1. Germline CDR1 and CDR2: DFQATT and SNEGSKA (reference sequence). There are 14 residues in the CDR3. J was trimmed by 1 base and V by 5 bases; bases with no gene match: 6. The CDR3, as DNA: TGCAGTGCTGAAGGGACAGCGGGCACAGATACGCAGTATTTT. Its protein product is CSAEGTAGTDTQYF.

In this sample, this clonotype turned up many times. The V call is TRBV2, the J call TRBJ2-1; weak D call: TRBD2 (5 bases). Germline CDR1 is SNHLY and CDR2 is FYNNEI. V gave up 3 bases and J gave up 2 bases, with 11 bases separating them. CDR3 length equals 15 residues. CDR3 residues: CASSEPSFAYNEQFF. The CDR3 DNA follows: TGTGCCAGCAGTGAGCCTAGCTTTGCCTACAATGAGCAGTTCTTC.

This clonotype was observed at least ten times. The junction and the germline gene differ at one end; a read error may be behind it. This chain connects TRBV12-3 or TRBV12-4 to TRBJ2-3; D is unclear. The CDR3 has 13 amino acids. Written as DNA, the CDR3 is TGCGCCAGCAGCTTCGGAGGCACAGATACGCAGTATTTT. Its protein is CASSFGGTDTQYF.

This clonotype showed up many times. The rearrangement joins TRBV6-1 to TRBJ2-1, with 14 bases that match TRBD2. After removal of 4 bases from V and 1 base from J, the junction contained 3 bases not matched to a gene. The CDR3 has 17 amino acids. CDR1 MNHNS and CDR2 SASEGT come from the germline V gene. CDR3 in DNA: TGTGCCAGCAGTGCGACTAGCGGGAGGGTTTCCTACAATGAGCAGTTCTTC. Amino acids: CASSATSGRVSYNEQFF.

This clonotype has a count of ten or more. This chain uses TRBV5-1 with TRBJ2-7; 13 nucleotides line up with TRBD2. Germline CDR1 is SGHRS and CDR2 is YFSETQ. The CDR3 has 15 amino acids. The V gene end was trimmed by 5 bases and the J gene end by 1 base; junction bases not matched to a gene: 3. The CDR3: CASRLAGGTSYEQYF. CDR3 DNA: TGCGCCAGCAGACTAGCGGGAGGGACTTCCTACGAGCAGTACTTC.

This clonotype came up many times. The chain is built from TRBV5-1 and TRBJ2-1; 8 nucleotides align to TRBD1. Germline loops: CDR1 SGHRS, CDR2 YFSETQ. This CDR3 spans 15 amino acids. V was pared by 3 bases and J by 6 bases, with 8 bases of the junction left unmatched. The CDR3 loop is CASSSGQGASNEQFF. Here the CDR3 DNA reads TGCGCCAGCAGCTCCGGACAGGGAGCGAGCAATGAGCAGTTCTTC.

Only one count was recorded for this clonotype. The chain uses TRBV6-4 and TRBJ1-2; a weak D match, TRBD1 (5 bases). The V gene's germline CDR1 is MRHNA and CDR2 SNTAGT. Trimming removed 6 bases at V and 4 bases at J, with 21 bases between. The CDR3 has 16 residues. The CDR3 sequence is CASSPGSGGVIYGYTF. The DNA for the CDR3 is TGTGCCAGCAGCCCGGGGAGTGGAGGGGTTATCTATGGCTACACCTTC.

Comments on this clonotype: A much larger clone lies one base from this, so it may be a read error. The chain carries TRBV7-9 and TRBJ1-1; D not resolved. Germline V lookup: CDR1 SEHNR, CDR2 FQNEAQ (reference sequence). The length of the CDR3 is 13 residues. CDR3 bases: TGTGCCAGAAGCTTTGGGTCTGTGTCTGAAGCTTTCTTT. Protein sequence: CARSFGSVSEAFF.

This clonotype was picked up a small number of times. The gene calls are TRBV12-5 and TRBJ1-1, with D unclear. V lost 6 bases to trimming and J lost 11 bases, with 16 bases between them. This CDR3 is built from 12 residues. Germline values: CDR1 LGHNT, CDR2 FRNRAP. The DNA for the CDR3 is TGTGCTAGTGGCCCCCGGGGTATACGTGCTTTCTTT. Residues: CASGPRGIRAFF.

As DNA, the CDR3 is TGTGCCAGCAATGCCCGGGGACTACCTCCAGATACGCAGTATTTT. Encoded protein: CASNARGLPPDTQYF. The rearrangement joins TRBV3-1 to TRBJ2-3, with 7 bases lining up with TRBD2. J gave up 4 bases and V 7 bases, and 11 bases lay outside the gene matches. The length of the CDR3 is 15 residues. The V gene's germline CDR1 is LGHDT and CDR2 YNNKEL (reference sequence).

This clonotype occurred many times. J is TRBJ2-5 and V is TRBV28; 12 bases match TRBD2. The CDR3 extends over 18 amino acids. Germline-derived CDR1 and CDR2 are MDHEN and SYDVKM. Trimming removed 5 bases from V and 5 bases from J; junction bases left unmatched: 15. The DNA of the CDR3 is TGTGCCAGCAGTCCGGAGGGCCTAGCGGGAGGGCCCTCGGAGACCCAGTACTTC. It encodes CASSPEGLAGGPSETQYF.

This clonotype was counted ten times or more. The chain combines TRBV3-1 with TRBJ2-5; 7 nucleotides line up with TRBD1. The CDR3 sequence is 14 residues long. Germline V CDR1 and CDR2: LGHDT, YNNKEL (reference sequence). V trimming: 5 bases; J trimming: 3 bases; junction bases outside the gene matches: 6. Here the CDR3 DNA reads TGTGCCAGCAGCTACCCGGACAGGAAAGAGACCCAGTACTTC. It translates to CASSYPDRKETQYF.

This clonotype occurred many times. V usage is TRBV6-1 and J usage is TRBJ2-7, with 7 nucleotides matching TRBD2. V was clipped by 6 bases and J by 7 bases; unmatched bases: 18. Germline CDR1 is MNHNS and CDR2 is SASEGT. The CDR3 length is 16 residues. The CDR3 reads CASSPIGTIPRGEQYF. CDR3 coding DNA: TGTGCCAGCAGCCCCATCGGGACCATCCCGCGGGGGGAGCAGTACTTC.

In its sample, this clonotype was seen once. The J gene is TRBJ1-4, the V gene TRBV25-1; D is perhaps TRBD1 (5 bases). Germline CDR1 MGHDK, CDR2 SYGVNS. V gave up 1 base and J gave up 4 bases, with 7 bases separating them. The CDR3 is 14 amino acids. The CDR3 sequence is CASSESGLNEKLFF. DNA of the CDR3: TGTGCCAGCAGTGAATCGGGACTTAATGAAAAACTGTTTTTT.

This clonotype was recorded many times. This sequence joins TRBV29-1 and TRBJ2-4, with D possibly matching TRBD2 (5 bases). V dropped 5 bases and J dropped 3 bases, with 14 bases sitting between them. Germline loops: CDR1 SQVTM, CDR2 ANQGSEA. CDR3 length: 14 residues. DNA of the CDR3: TGCAGCGTTAATGACGGGATGGGCAAAAACATTCAGTACTTC. Encoded protein: CSVNDGMGKNIQYF. Together with reference TRBV29-1 and TRBJ2-4, the CDR3 gives the full variable domain: SAVISQKPSRDICQRGTSLTIQCQVDSQVTMMFWYRQQPGQSLTLIATANQGSEATYESGFVIDKFPISRPNLTFSTLTVSNMSPEDSSIYLCSVNDGMGKNIQYFGAGTRLSVL.

In this sample, this clonotype turned up many times. The chain carries TRBV7-8 and TRBJ2-5; D might be TRBD2 (5 bases). This CDR3 spans 16 amino acids. The V end lost 5 bases, the J end lost 1 base, and 17 bases lay between the germline ends. Germline-derived CDR1 and CDR2 are SGHVS and FQNEAQ. CDR3 in amino acids: CASSPRHAEGQETQYF. As DNA, the CDR3 is TGTGCCAGCAGCCCTAGGCATGCAGAGGGCCAAGAGACCCAGTACTTC.

This clonotype was counted between two and nine times. The V gene is TRBV28, the J gene TRBJ2-5, with 11 bases matching TRBD2. The ends lost 0 bases at V and 5 bases at J; junction bases unmatched: 5. The CDR3 loop spans 16 amino acids. The V gene's germline CDR1 is MDHEN and CDR2 SYDVKM. CDR3 DNA: TGTGCCAGCAGTTTATGGGGTAGCGGGAGGGGGGAGACCCAGTACTTC. Translated: CASSLWGSGRGETQYF.

This clonotype has ten or more counts. The gene calls are TRBV20-1 and TRBJ2-5; 7 bases fit TRBD1. V gave up 5 bases and J gave up 1 base; unmatched junction bases: 4. This CDR3 has 13 amino acids. Germline V gene sequence: CDR1 DFQATT, CDR2 SNEGSKA (reference sequence). The chain's CDR3 is CSALDRVQETQYF. In DNA form, the CDR3 reads TGCAGTGCTTTAGACAGGGTCCAAGAGACCCAGTACTTC.

This clonotype turned up a few times. The chain uses TRBV28 and TRBJ1-6; 10 bases fit TRBD1. The CDR3 spans 17 residues. The V and J ends lost 6 bases and 10 bases, in that order; junction bases with no gene match: 15. The germline CDR1 and CDR2 sequences are MDHEN and SYDVKM. CDR3 DNA: TGTGCCAGCAGCTATAATGCGGGACAGGGGAAATTCTCACCCCTCCACTTT. Its protein is CASSYNAGQGKFSPLHF.